Below, 32 T cell receptor beta chains from the same sample are listed, as sequenced in a study of T cells in Graves' hyperthyroidism and ophthalmopathy. TCR beta CDR3 regions were amplified from RNA transcripts. First-round RT-PCR with HTBI primers amplified the TCR CDR3 region. TCRdb ran MiXCR on the multiplex PCR reads and lists one entry per CDR3 protein. The table includes fewer than 350,000 distinct CDR3 sequences, 15% to 20% detected once. Input material: blood. The receptor set was obtained from a woman aged 35 to 49 with Graves' ophthalmopathy.

This clonotype was detected many times. V is TRBV6-5 and J is TRBJ2-7, with D possibly TRBD2 on 5 matching bases. The V end was cut by 5 bases, the J end by 3 bases, with 11 bases between. The CDR3 totals 13 residues. CDR1 MNHEY and CDR2 SVGAGI come from the germline V gene. This chain's CDR3 is CASSHYRDYEQYF. CDR3 bases: TGTGCCAGCAGTCATTACCGGGACTACGAGCAGTACTTC.

The V and J genes are TRBV6-5 and TRBJ2-7; TRBD1 matches 11 bases. Per germline, CDR1 MNHEY and CDR2 SVGAGI. The V segment lost 0 bases and the J segment 6 bases; nucleotides outside the gene matches: 4. This CDR3 is 15 amino acids long. The CDR3 DNA reads as TGTGCCAGCAGTTACTCGTGGACAGGGGGCTTCGAGCAGTACTTC. Translated, it gives CASSYSWTGGFEQYF.

This clonotype occurred many times. V usage is TRBV11-1 and J usage is TRBJ2-2, with 10 positions matching TRBD2. The CDR3 runs 18 residues. Germline CDR1 and CDR2: SGHAT and FQDESV (reference sequence). V shed 5 bases and J 7 bases; nucleotides not matched to a gene: 16. The DNA for the CDR3 is TGTGCCAGCAGCCCACCCCCCCCGCTAGCGGGAGTGGTCGGGGAGCTGTTTTTT. This translates into CASSPPPPLAGVVGELFF.

This clonotype was seen at least ten times. The rearrangement uses TRBV12-3 or TRBV12-4 and TRBJ1-1; TRBD1 is a possible D gene (6 bases). This CDR3 region has 15 residues. V was clipped by 6 bases and J by 2 bases, with 16 bases between them. CDR3 in DNA: TGTGCCAGCAGCCTCTACCTCAGGGGAAACACTGAAGCTTTCTTT. Its protein is CASSLYLRGNTEAFF.

This clonotype occurred many times. The chain links TRBV24-1 to TRBJ2-5; no definite D call. The length of the CDR3 is 16 residues. Germline CDR1 KGHDR, CDR2 SFDVKD. Trimming left V 3 bases short and J 5 bases short, with 18 bases between. CDR3 in amino acids: CATSDPSPGARETQYF. CDR3 sequence (DNA): TGTGCCACCAGTGATCCAAGCCCGGGCGCCCGGGAGACCCAGTACTTC.

Many counts were recorded for this clonotype. The genes are TRBV30 and TRBJ2-5; D unclear. Germline CDR1 is GTSNPN and CDR2 is SVGIG (reference sequence). V was trimmed by 2 bases and J by 1 base, leaving 11 bases between them. This CDR3 is 14 amino acids long. CDR3 coding DNA: TGTGCCTGGAGTATGGGAACTTTCCAAGAGACCCAGTACTTC. Protein sequence: CAWSMGTFQETQYF.

This clonotype was counted at least ten times. For the CDR3, the DNA is TGCAGTGCTAGGACAGGCACTACTGAAGCTTTCTTT. It encodes CSARTGTTEAFF. The V call is TRBV20-1, the J call TRBJ1-1; possible D gene TRBD1, 6 bases. Trimming took off 3 bases at V and 5 bases at J, with 10 bases between the two ends. Per germline, CDR1 DFQATT and CDR2 SNEGSKA (reference sequence). This CDR3 contains 12 residues.

This clonotype was observed many times. The rearrangement links TRBV12-3 or TRBV12-4 to TRBJ2-4; D might be TRBD2 (6 bases). The CDR3 has 13 amino acids. With 2 bases removed from V and 5 bases from J, the gap between germline ends came to 7 bases. CDR3 residues: CASSLWRENIQYF. The DNA of the CDR3 is TGTGCCAGCAGTTTATGGAGGGAAAACATTCAGTACTTC.

The chain combines TRBV6-2 or TRBV6-3 with TRBJ2-4; 8 bases agree with TRBD2. Germline V gene lookup returns CDR1 MNHEY and CDR2 SVGEGT. The CDR3 is 21 amino acids. J was trimmed by 0 bases and V by 0 bases; bases with no gene match: 16. CDR3 sequence: CASSYSVGPAGVRKAKNIQYF. The CDR3 bases are TGTGCCAGCAGTTACTCCGTCGGACCAGCGGGAGTCAGGAAAGCCAAAAACATTCAGTACTTC.

Of note for this clonotype: Since a much larger clone is just one base distant, this may be a read error. This chain connects TRBV19 to TRBJ1-5; 10 bases map to TRBD1. The CDR3 runs 17 residues. The germline V gene has CDR1 LNHDA and CDR2 SQIVND (reference sequence). V lost 5 bases and J lost 3; bases outside the gene matches: 10. CDR3 in DNA: TGTGCCAGTAGTCCCGGGACAGGGGCCGGTGACAATCAGCCCCAGCATTTT. Translation: CASSPGTGAGDNQPQHF.

This clonotype was seen at least ten times. The CDR3 region is CASSRLRQTYEQYF. CDR3 sequence (DNA): TGTGCCAGCAGCCGACTACGACAGACCTACGAGCAGTACTTC. This sequence joins TRBV11-2 and TRBJ2-7; D tentatively reads TRBD1 or TRBD2 (5 bases each). V was cut by 5 bases and J by 2 bases, with 13 bases left in between. The CDR3 extends over 14 amino acids. Germline assignment: CDR1 SGHAT and CDR2 FQNNGV.

On this clonotype itself: This sequence may be a read error, since a much larger clone differs from it by one base. This CDR3 reads CAISLEKRAVSYEQYF. In DNA form, the CDR3 reads TGTGCCATCAGCTTAGAAAAGAGGGCTGTTTCCTACGAGCAGTACTTC. This rearrangement joins TRBV11-1 to TRBJ2-7; D perhaps matches TRBD2 (5 bases). The CDR3 length is 16 residues. Germline V gene lookup returns CDR1 SGHAT and CDR2 FQDESV (reference sequence).

This chain joins TRBV6-1 and TRBJ1-1; D is possibly TRBD1 (5 bases). CDR1 and CDR2 (germline): MNHNS, SASEGT. The germline V and J ends were trimmed by 4 bases and 1 base, with 10 bases remaining between them. The CDR3 sequence is 14 residues long. In nucleotides, the CDR3 is TGTGCCAGCAGTGGTCGGGGGTGGAACACTGAAGCTTTCTTT. Its protein is CASSGRGWNTEAFF.

This clonotype was counted ten times or more. CDR3: CASSLEGGGTYEQYF. CDR3 bases: TGTGCCAGCAGCTTGGAGGGGGGAGGTACCTACGAGCAGTACTTC. The chain links TRBV5-5 to TRBJ2-7; D is tentatively TRBD1 or TRBD2 (6 bases each). Trimming pared 0 bases from V and 2 bases from J, leaving 12 bases between. Germline CDR1 reads SGHKS; CDR2 reads YYEKEE (reference sequence). The CDR3 contains 15 residues.

The sample holds many counts of this clonotype. This chain connects TRBV30 to TRBJ2-5; 11 bases line up with TRBD2. The CDR3 totals 14 residues. Germline CDR1 GTSNPN, CDR2 SVGIG (reference sequence). The trim removed 7 bases at V and 5 bases at J, leaving 9 bases unmatched. Here the CDR3 DNA reads TGTGCCTCCCTGGATGGACTAGCGGGCGAGACCCAGTACTTC. Translating gives CASLDGLAGETQYF.

The chain links TRBV6-2 or TRBV6-3 to TRBJ2-4; the match to TRBD2 covers 10 bases. The CDR3 has 12 amino acids. CDR1 and CDR2 from the germline V gene are MNHEY and SVGEGT. Germline trimming cut 8 bases from V and 9 bases from J; bases unmatched to any gene: 4. DNA of the CDR3: TGTGCCAGCGGACTAGCGGTAGGCATTCAGTACTTC. As protein: CASGLAVGIQYF.

The sample holds many counts of this clonotype. This rearrangement joins TRBV15 to TRBJ2-2; 12 bases map to TRBD2. The CDR3 is 17 amino acids. The germline V gene has CDR1 LNHNV and CDR2 YYDKDF (reference sequence). With 0 bases clipped from V and 6 bases from J, the junction kept 5 bases outside the gene matches. CDR3 sequence reads: CATSRDLAGGPAGELFF. The CDR3 DNA reads as TGTGCCACCAGCAGAGATCTAGCGGGAGGGCCGGCCGGGGAGCTGTTTTTT.

This clonotype was seen only a few times. The genes are TRBV6-1 and TRBJ1-1; no reliable D call. This CDR3 spans 15 amino acids. V lost 6 bases to trimming and J lost 1 base, with 15 bases between them. Germline CDR1 is MNHNS and CDR2 is SASEGT. The CDR3 DNA follows: TGTGCCAGCAGAGTAAGCGGACGGGAGAACACTGAAGCTTTCTTT. Its protein product is CASRVSGRENTEAFF.

This clonotype was counted at least ten times. This chain links TRBV28 with TRBJ2-7; D may be TRBD1 (6 bases). Germline CDR1 MDHEN, CDR2 SYDVKM. The CDR3 contains 17 residues. Trimming took off 1 base at V and 0 bases at J, with 16 bases between the two ends. The DNA for the CDR3 is TGTGCCAGCAGTTTATTCATTGGGGGCCCAAGCTCCTACGAGCAGTACTTC. Residues: CASSLFIGGPSSYEQYF.

This clonotype was detected ten times or more. Since the CDR3 does not end with the conserved phenylalanine or tryptophan, this likely comes from a read error. The chain is built from TRBV28 and TRBJ1-1, with D uncertain. Trimming took off 3 bases at V and 6 bases at J, with 8 bases between the two ends. This CDR3 contains 12 residues. Germline V lookup: CDR1 MDHEN, CDR2 SYDVKM. The CDR3 DNA reads as TGTGCCAGCAGTTTGGGCGTGGCTGAAGCTTTCTAT. Its protein is CASSLGVAEAFY.

The sample holds many counts of this clonotype. One end of the junction fails to match germline, which may point to a read error. The chain links TRBV2 to TRBJ2-5; 8 bases are shared with TRBD2. The CDR3 runs to 14 residues. Germline CDR1 SNHLY, CDR2 FYNNEI. CDR3 residues: CASSKAGVEETQYF. DNA for the CDR3: TGTGCCAGCAGTAAAGCGGGAGTGGAGGAGACCCAGTACTTC.

In its sample, this clonotype was seen many times. DNA for the CDR3: TGTGCCAGCAGTTCAGGACTAGCGGGATTCTACGAGCAGTACTTC. Protein sequence: CASSSGLAGFYEQYF. The chain combines TRBV28 with TRBJ2-7, with 12 bases fitting TRBD2. CDR3 length: 15 amino acids. J gave up 3 bases and V 4 bases, and 4 bases lay outside the gene matches. Germline CDR1 MDHEN, CDR2 SYDVKM.

The chain employs TRBV15 and TRBJ1-5; 7 nucleotides align to TRBD1. From germline, CDR1 is LNHNV and CDR2 YYDKDF (reference sequence). The CDR3 covers 15 residues. Unmatched junction bases numbered 8, after V lost 6 bases and J lost 3 bases. Here the CDR3 DNA reads TGTGCCACCAGGCCAGCAGGGGGTTTCAATCAGCCCCAGCATTTT. The encoded protein is CATRPAGGFNQPQHF.

This chain joins TRBV2 and TRBJ2-7; D not certain. The V end lost 3 bases, the J end lost 12 bases, and 12 bases lay between the germline ends. The CDR3 has 11 amino acids. The germline V gene has CDR1 SNHLY and CDR2 FYNNEI. This CDR3 is CASSDFGRLYF. DNA of the CDR3: TGTGCCAGCAGTGATTTCGGCAGGTTGTACTTC.

This clonotype was found many times. V gene TRBV19 combines with J gene TRBJ1-5; D is undetermined. The V gene's germline CDR1 is LNHDA and CDR2 SQIVND (reference sequence). Trimming cost V 7 bases and J 4 bases, with 17 bases left between them. The CDR3 consists of 15 residues. The CDR3 sequence is CASTPPAAGNQPQHF. The CDR3 DNA sequence: TGTGCCAGTACCCCCCCGGCGGCGGGGAATCAGCCCCAGCATTTT.

This clonotype was seen at least ten times. The chain is built from TRBV7-3 and TRBJ2-6; 8 positions agree with TRBD1. V gave up 1 base and J gave up 1 base; unmatched junction bases: 15. Germline CDR1 is SGHTA and CDR2 is FQGTGA. This CDR3 is built from 21 residues. The CDR3 sequence is CASSLRWRTGTLKSGANVLTF. The CDR3 nucleotides read TGTGCCAGCAGCTTAAGGTGGAGGACAGGGACCCTTAAATCTGGGGCCAACGTCCTGACTTTC.

About this clonotype itself: A read error may produce the germline difference seen at one junction end. The rearrangement links TRBV28 to TRBJ2-1; TRBD1 or TRBD2 may be the D gene (5 bases each). This CDR3 region has 15 residues. Looked up from germline, CDR1 is MDHEN and CDR2 is SYDVKM. The CDR3 bases are TGTACCAGCAGTTTAGTCCTCGGGGCTGGGAATGAGCAGTTCTTC. This sequence encodes CTSSLVLGAGNEQFF. The complete variable domain, with remaining parts taken from reference TRBV28 and TRBJ2-1, reads DVKVTQSSRYLVKRTGEKVFLECVQDMDHENMFWYRQDPGLGLRLIYFSYDVKMKEKGDIPEGYSVSREKKERFSLILESASTNQTSMYLCTSSLVLGAGNEQFFGPGTRLTVL.

This clonotype was observed many times. The chain uses TRBV20-1 and TRBJ1-2; a weak D match, TRBD1 (6 bases). Germline CDR1 reads DFQATT; CDR2 reads SNEGSKA (reference sequence). V was clipped by 5 bases and J by 8 bases, with 18 bases between them. CDR3 length: 13 amino acids. The CDR3 nucleotides are TGCAGTGCTGGACAGCCGGGAGCGTCGGGCTACACCTTC. Protein product: CSAGQPGASGYTF.

There are many counts of this clonotype. The chain employs TRBV19 and TRBJ1-1; D might be TRBD1 (5 bases). The CDR3 has 14 residues. CDR1 and CDR2 from the germline V gene are LNHDA and SQIVND (reference sequence). With 8 bases removed from V and 3 bases from J, the gap between germline ends came to 16 bases. The CDR3 here is CASGTGTRDTEAFF. CDR3 DNA sequence: TGTGCCAGTGGAACCGGGACCCGGGACACTGAAGCTTTCTTT.

A few counts support this clonotype. The chain employs TRBV11-1 and TRBJ2-4, with D hard to call. V was trimmed by 5 bases and J by 1 base, leaving 21 bases between them. This CDR3 is built from 18 residues. CDR1 SGHAT and CDR2 FQDESV come from the germline V gene (reference sequence). The CDR3 spells CASSPRPLPATAKNIQYF. CDR3 nucleotide sequence: TGTGCCAGCAGCCCGCGGCCCTTACCAGCCACGGCCAAAAACATTCAGTACTTC. Full variable domain (rest looked up from reference TRBV11-1 and TRBJ2-4): EAEVAQSPRYKITEKSQAVAFWCDPISGHATLYWYRQILGQGPELLVQFQDESVVDDSQLPKDRFSAERLKGVDSTLKIQPAELGDSAMYLCASSPRPLPATAKNIQYFGAGTRLSVL.

This clonotype was counted ten times or more. V gene TRBV29-1 combines with J gene TRBJ2-5; 8 bases agree with TRBD2. The CDR3 length is 14 residues. Germline CDR1 reads SQVTM; CDR2 reads ANQGSEA. J gave up 2 bases and V 4 bases, and 6 bases lay outside the gene matches. This CDR3 is CSVVGGRLQETQYF. CDR3 sequence (DNA): TGCAGCGTTGTCGGCGGGAGGCTGCAAGAGACCCAGTACTTC.

This clonotype was seen at least ten times. The chain uses TRBV27 and TRBJ2-7, with a weak D call TRBD1 (5 bases). Germline V CDR1 and CDR2: MNHEY, SMNVEV (reference sequence). The CDR3 runs to 13 residues. The V end lost 5 bases, the J end lost 2 bases, and 10 bases lay between the germline ends. Here the CDR3 reads CASSPRATYEQYF. The DNA for the CDR3 is TGTGCCAGCAGTCCCAGGGCTACCTACGAGCAGTACTTC.